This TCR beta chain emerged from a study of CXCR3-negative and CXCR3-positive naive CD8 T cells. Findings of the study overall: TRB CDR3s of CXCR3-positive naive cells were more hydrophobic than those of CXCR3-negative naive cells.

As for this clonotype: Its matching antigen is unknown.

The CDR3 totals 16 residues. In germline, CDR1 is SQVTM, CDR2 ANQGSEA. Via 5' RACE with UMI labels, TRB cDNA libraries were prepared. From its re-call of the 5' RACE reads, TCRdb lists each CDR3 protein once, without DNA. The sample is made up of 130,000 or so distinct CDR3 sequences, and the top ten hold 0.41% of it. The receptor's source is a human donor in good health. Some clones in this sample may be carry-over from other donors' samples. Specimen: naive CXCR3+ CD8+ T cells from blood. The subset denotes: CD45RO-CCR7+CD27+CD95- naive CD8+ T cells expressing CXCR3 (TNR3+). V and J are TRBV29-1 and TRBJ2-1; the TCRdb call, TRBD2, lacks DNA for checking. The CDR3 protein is CSVEGSGRLPYNEQFF.